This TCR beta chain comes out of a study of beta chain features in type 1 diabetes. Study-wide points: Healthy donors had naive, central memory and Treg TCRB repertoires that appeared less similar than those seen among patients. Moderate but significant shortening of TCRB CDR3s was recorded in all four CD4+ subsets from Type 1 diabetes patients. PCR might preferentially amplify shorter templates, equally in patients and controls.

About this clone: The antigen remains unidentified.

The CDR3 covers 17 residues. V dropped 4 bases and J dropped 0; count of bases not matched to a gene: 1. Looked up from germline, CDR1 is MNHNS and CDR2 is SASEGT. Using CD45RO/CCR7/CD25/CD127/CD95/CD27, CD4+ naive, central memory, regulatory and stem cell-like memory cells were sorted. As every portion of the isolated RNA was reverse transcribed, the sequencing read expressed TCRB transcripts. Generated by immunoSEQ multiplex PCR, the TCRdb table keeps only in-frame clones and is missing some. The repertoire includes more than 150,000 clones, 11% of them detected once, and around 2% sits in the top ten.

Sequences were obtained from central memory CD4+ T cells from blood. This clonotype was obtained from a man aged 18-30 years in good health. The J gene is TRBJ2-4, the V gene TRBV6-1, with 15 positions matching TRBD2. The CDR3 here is CASSAGLAGGAKNIQYF. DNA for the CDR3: TGTGCCAGCAGTGCGGGACTAGCGGGAGGAGCCAAAAACATTCAGTACTTC.